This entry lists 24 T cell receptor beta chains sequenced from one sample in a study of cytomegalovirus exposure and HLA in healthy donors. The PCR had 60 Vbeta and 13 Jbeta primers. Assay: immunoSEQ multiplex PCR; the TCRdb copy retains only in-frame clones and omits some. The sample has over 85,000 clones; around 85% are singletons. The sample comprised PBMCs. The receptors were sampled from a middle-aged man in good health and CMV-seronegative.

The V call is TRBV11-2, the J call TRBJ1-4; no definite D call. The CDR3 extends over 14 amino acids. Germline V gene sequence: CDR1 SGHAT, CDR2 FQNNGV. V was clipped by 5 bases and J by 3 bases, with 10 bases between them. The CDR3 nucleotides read TGTGCCAGCAGCCCCACACGATCTAATGAAAAACTGTTTTTT. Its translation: CASSPTRSNEKLFF.

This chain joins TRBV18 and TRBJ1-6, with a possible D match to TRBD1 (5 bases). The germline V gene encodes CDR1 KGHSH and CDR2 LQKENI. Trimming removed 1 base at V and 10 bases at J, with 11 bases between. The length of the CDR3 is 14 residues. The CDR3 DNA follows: TGTGCCAGCTCACCACGTCGGCAGGGATCACCCCTCCACTTT. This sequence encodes CASSPRRQGSPLHF.

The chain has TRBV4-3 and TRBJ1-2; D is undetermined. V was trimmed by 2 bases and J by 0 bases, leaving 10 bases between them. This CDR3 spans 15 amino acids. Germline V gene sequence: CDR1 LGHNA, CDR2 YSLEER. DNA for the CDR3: TGCGCCAGCAGCCAAATGAGGGCTTCTAACTATGGCTACACCTTC. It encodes CASSQMRASNYGYTF.

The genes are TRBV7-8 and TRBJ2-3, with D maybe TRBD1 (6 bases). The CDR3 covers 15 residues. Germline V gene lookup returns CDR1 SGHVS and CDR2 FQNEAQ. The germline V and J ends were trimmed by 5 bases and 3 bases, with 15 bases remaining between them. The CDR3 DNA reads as TGTGCCAGCAGCATCGAGGGGGTGAGAACAGATACGCAGTATTTT. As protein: CASSIEGVRTDTQYF. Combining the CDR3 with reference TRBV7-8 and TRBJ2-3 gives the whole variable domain GAGVSQSPRYKVAKRGQDVALRCDPISGHVSLFWYQQALGQGPEFLTYFQNEAQLDKSGLPSDRFFAERPEGSVSTLKIQRTQQEDSAVYLCASSIEGVRTDTQYFGPGTRLTVL.

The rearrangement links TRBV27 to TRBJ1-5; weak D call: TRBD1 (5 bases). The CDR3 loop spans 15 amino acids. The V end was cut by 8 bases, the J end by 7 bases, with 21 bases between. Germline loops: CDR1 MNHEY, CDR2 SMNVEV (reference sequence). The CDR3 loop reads CASAQTERRSQPQHF. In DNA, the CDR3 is TGTGCCAGCGCTCAGACAGAGAGGCGCAGCCAGCCCCAGCATTTT.

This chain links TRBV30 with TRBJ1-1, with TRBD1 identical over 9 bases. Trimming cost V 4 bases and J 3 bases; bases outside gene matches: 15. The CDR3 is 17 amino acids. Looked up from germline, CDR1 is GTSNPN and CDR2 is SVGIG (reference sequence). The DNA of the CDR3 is TGTGCCTGGACGGTCCGGGGTTTTACAGGGGGCGACACTGAAGCTTTCTTT. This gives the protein CAWTVRGFTGGDTEAFF.

The CDR3 DNA follows: TGCAGCGCCAACGAGAAGTCCATCGGGGAGCTGTTTTTT. It specifies CSANEKSIGELFF. The J gene is TRBJ2-2, the V gene TRBV29-1, with no clear D. The germline V gene encodes CDR1 SQVTM and CDR2 ANQGSEA. The CDR3 sequence is 13 residues long. Deletions cut 7 bases from V and 7 bases from J, with 16 bases between.

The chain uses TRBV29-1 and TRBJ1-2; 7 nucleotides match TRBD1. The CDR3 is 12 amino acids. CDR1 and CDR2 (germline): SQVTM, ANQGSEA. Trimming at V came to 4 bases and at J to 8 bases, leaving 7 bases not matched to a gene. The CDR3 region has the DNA TGCAGCGTTGTCAGGGGGTTTGAAGGCTACACCTTC. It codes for CSVVRGFEGYTF.

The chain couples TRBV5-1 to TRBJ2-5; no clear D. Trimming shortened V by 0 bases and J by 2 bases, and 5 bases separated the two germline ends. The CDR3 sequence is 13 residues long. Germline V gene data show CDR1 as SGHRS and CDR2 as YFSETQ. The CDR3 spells CASSLGVQETQYF. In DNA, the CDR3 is TGCGCCAGCAGCTTGGGAGTTCAAGAGACCCAGTACTTC.

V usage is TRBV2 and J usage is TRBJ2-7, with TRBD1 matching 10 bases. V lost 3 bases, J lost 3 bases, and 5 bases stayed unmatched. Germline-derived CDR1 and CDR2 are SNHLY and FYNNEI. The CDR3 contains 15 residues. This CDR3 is CASSETGGVIYEQYF. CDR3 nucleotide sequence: TGTGCCAGCAGTGAGACAGGGGGCGTCATCTACGAGCAGTACTTC.

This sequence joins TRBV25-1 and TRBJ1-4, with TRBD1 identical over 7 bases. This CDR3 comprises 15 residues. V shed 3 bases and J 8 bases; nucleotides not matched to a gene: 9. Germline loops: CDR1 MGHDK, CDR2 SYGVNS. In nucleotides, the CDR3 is TGTGCCAGCAGTGACTCAGGGGGGAAGACCGAAAAACTGTTTTTT. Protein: CASSDSGGKTEKLFF.

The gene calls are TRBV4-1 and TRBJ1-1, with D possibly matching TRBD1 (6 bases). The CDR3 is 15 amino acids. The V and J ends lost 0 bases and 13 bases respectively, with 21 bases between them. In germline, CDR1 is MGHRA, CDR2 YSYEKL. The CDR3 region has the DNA TGCGCCAGCAGCCAAGAGCAGGGGTTTAGGGGGTACGGTTTCTTT. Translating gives CASSQEQGFRGYGFF.

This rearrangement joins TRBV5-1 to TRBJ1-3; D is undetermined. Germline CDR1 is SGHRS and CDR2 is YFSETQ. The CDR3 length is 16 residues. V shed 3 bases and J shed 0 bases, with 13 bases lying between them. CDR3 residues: CASSSLPTSSGNTIYF. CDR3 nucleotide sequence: TGCGCCAGCAGCTCGCTGCCAACGAGCTCTGGAAACACCATATATTTT.

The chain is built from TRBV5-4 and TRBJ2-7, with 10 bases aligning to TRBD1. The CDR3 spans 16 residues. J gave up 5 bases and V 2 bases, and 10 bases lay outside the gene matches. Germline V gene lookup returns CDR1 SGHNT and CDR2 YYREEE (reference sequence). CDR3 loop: CASSFGRGQGSHEQYF. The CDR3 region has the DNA TGTGCCAGCAGCTTCGGGCGGGGACAGGGGTCCCACGAGCAGTACTTC.

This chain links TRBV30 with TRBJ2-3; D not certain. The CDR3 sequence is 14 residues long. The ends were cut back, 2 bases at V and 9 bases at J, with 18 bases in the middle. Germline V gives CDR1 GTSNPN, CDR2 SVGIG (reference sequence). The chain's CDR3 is CAWSYLVQEVTQYF. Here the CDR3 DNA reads TGTGCCTGGAGTTACCTTGTACAAGAGGTCACGCAGTATTTT.

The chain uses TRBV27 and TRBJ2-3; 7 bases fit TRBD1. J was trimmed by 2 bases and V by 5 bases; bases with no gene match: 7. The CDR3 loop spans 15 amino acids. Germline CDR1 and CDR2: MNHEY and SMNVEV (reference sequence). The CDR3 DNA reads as TGTGCCAGCAGTCCTTGGACAGGATCCACAGATACGCAGTATTTT. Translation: CASSPWTGSTDTQYF.

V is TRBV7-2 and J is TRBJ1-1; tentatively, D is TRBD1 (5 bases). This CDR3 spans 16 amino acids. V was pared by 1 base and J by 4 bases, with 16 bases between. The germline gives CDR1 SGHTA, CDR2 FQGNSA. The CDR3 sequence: CASSLVGKTRGTEAFF. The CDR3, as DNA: TGTGCCAGCAGCTTAGTGGGCAAGACAAGGGGCACTGAAGCTTTCTTT.

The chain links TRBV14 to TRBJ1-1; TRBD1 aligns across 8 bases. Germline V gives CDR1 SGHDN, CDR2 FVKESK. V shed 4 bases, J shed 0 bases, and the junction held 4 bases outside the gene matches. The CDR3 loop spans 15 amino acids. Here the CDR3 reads CASSPLTGVNTEAFF. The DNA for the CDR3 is TGTGCCAGCAGCCCCTTGACAGGGGTGAACACTGAAGCTTTCTTT.

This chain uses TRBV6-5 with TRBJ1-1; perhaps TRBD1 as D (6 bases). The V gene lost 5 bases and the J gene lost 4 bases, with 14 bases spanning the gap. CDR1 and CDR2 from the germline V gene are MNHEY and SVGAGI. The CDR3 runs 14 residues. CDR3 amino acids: CASSPSPGVTEAFF. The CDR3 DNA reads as TGTGCCAGCAGTCCCTCTCCAGGGGTCACTGAAGCTTTCTTT.

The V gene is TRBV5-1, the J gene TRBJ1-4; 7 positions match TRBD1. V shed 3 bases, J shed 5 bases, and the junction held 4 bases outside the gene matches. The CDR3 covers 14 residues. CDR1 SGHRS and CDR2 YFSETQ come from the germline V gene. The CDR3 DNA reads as TGCGCCAGCAGCTCGGGACAGCCGAATGAAAAACTGTTTTTT. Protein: CASSSGQPNEKLFF.

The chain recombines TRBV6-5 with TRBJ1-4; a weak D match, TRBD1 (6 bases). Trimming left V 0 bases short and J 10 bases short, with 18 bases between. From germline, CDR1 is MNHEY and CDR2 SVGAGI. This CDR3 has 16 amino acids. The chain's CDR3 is CASSYSGQQGLGKLFF. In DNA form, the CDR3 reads TGTGCCAGCAGTTACTCAGGCCAACAGGGTTTAGGAAAACTGTTTTTT.

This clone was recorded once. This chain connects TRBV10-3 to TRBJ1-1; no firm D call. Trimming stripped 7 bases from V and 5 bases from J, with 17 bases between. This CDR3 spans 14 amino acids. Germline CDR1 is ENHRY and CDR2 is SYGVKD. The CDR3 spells CAIKPDGGMTEAFF. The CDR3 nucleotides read TGTGCCATCAAACCGGACGGAGGGATGACTGAAGCTTTCTTT.

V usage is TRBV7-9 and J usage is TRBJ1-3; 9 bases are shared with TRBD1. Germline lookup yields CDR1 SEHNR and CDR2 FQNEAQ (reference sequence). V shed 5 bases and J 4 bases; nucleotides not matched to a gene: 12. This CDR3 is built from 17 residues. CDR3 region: CASSDPGQGVIGNTIYF. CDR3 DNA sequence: TGTGCCAGCAGCGACCCGGGACAGGGTGTTATAGGAAACACCATATATTTT.

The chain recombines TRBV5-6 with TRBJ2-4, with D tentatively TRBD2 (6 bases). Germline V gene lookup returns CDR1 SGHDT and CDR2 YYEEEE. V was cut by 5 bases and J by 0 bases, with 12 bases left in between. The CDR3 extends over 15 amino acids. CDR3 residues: CASRGGPLAKNIQYF. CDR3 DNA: TGTGCCAGCAGGGGGGGACCCCTAGCCAAAAACATTCAGTACTTC.